The 2 T cell receptor beta chains presented below share a single source sample, sequenced in a study of T-cell reconstitution after alpha-beta-depleted transplantation in children. TCRbeta library construction was performed incorporating unique molecular identifiers. In TCRdb, the PCR reads were re-called with MiXCR into one record per CDR3 protein. The sample has about 90,000 distinct CDR3 sequences, roughly 7.7% seen once. The sample consisted of PBMCs from the stem cell graft donor, taken from the stem cell graft. The receptors were sampled from a human donor who donated a stem cell graft to a child with congenital amegakaryocytic thrombocytopenia.

This clonotype was picked up many times. The chain has TRBV20-1 and TRBJ2-7; 7 bases line up with TRBD1. Germline V gives CDR1 DFQATT, CDR2 SNEGSKA (reference sequence). The CDR3 covers 16 residues. V gave up 3 bases and J gave up 0 bases; unmatched junction bases: 11. The CDR3 DNA sequence: TGCAGTGCTAGTGATTTCCGGGACAGCAGCTCCTACGAGCAGTACTTC. Translating gives CSASDFRDSSSYEQYF.

This clonotype appeared many times. The rearrangement uses TRBV28 and TRBJ2-7; D is perhaps TRBD1 or TRBD2 (5 bases each). From germline, CDR1 is MDHEN and CDR2 SYDVKM. The CDR3 spans 11 residues. Trimming removed 5 bases at V and 10 bases at J, with 12 bases between. As DNA, the CDR3 is TGTGCCAGCAGTCCGAGGGGCGGCCAGTACTTC. This translates into CASSPRGGQYF.